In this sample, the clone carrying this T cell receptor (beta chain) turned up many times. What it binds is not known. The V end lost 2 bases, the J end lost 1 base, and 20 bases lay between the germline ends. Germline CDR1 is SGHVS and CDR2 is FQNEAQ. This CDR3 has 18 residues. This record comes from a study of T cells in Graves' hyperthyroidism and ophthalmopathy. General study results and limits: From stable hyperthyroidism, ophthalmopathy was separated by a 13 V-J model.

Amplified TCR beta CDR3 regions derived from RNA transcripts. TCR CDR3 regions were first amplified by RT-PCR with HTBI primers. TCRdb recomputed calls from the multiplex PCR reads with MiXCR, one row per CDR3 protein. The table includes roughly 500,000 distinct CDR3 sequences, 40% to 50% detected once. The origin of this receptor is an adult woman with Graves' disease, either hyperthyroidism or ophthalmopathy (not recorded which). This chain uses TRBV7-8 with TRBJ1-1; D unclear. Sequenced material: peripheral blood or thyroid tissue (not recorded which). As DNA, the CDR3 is TGTGCCAGCAGCTTAAATTATGTGGGTTTCCCAGAGAACACTGAAGCTTTCTTT. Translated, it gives CASSLNYVGFPENTEAFF.